The clone carrying this T cell receptor beta chain appeared a few times. Its antigen is still unknown. CDR1 is DFQATT and CDR2 is SNEGSKA in the germline V gene (reference sequence). The CDR3 runs to 13 residues. The V end was cut by 4 bases, the J end by 9 bases, with 16 bases between. TCRdb re-called the 5' RACE reads with MiXCR, one entry per CDR3 protein. The data show roughly 690,000 distinct CDR3 sequences, with less than 25% seen just once and roughly 4.3% held by the top ten. The data were obtained in a study of identical twins. General study points: Conclusions leaned on cross-sectional statistical analysis and did not track the same donors over time.

The same data also went into a second study, on T cells expressing NK-cell markers.

The receptor comes from a woman younger than 30 in good health. The specimen was PBMCs. V and J are TRBV20-1 and TRBJ2-1; no clear D gene. The CDR3 loop reads CSAIRAAMGEQFF. CDR3 coding DNA: TGCAGTGCTATCCGGGCCGCCATGGGTGAGCAGTTCTTC.